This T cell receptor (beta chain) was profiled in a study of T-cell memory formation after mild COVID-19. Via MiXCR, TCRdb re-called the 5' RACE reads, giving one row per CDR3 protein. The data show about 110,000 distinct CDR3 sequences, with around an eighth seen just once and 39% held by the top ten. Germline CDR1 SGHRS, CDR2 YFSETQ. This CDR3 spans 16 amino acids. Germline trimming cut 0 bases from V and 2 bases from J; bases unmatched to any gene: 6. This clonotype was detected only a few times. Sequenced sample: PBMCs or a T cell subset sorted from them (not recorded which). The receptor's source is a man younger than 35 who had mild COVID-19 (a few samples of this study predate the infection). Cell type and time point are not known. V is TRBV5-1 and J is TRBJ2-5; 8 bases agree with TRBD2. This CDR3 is CASSLEVSGAQETQYF. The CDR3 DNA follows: TGCGCCAGCAGCTTGGAGGTTAGCGGGGCTCAAGAGACCCAGTACTTC.